The present TCR beta chain was sequenced within a study of T cells in Graves' hyperthyroidism and ophthalmopathy. On the study more broadly: The blood sample was taken at first diagnosis, before treatment began.

Using RNA transcripts as the source, TCR beta CDR3 regions were amplified. The primer set for the first-round RT-PCR of the TCR CDR3 was HTBI. TCRdb re-derived calls from the multiplex PCR reads in MiXCR, one entry per CDR3 protein. The sample comprises around 600,000 distinct CDR3 sequences, about a sixth of which are singletons, and 3% to 4% rests with the top ten. V dropped 6 bases and J dropped 7 bases, with 16 bases sitting between them. The CDR3 extends over 14 amino acids. Germline-derived CDR1 and CDR2 are MNHEY and SVGEGT. Uncontrolled infection, other autoimmune disease, pregnancy or lactation excluded patients. Diagnosis rested on symptoms, serum thyroxine and TRAb, thyroid ultrasound, and orbital computed tomography. It was roughly 10 ml of fresh peripheral blood that supplied the PBMCs.

Sequencing was carried out using blood. This TCR derives from a woman between 40 and 55 years old with Graves' ophthalmopathy. This sequence joins TRBV6-2 or TRBV6-3 and TRBJ1-5; perhaps TRBD1 as D (6 bases). The CDR3 loop is CASRDNRVGQPQHF. The CDR3 nucleotides read TGTGCCAGCAGAGACAACAGGGTTGGGCAGCCCCAGCATTTT.